This T cell receptor (beta chain) emerged from a study of CD8+ T cells in alopecia areata. Findings and limits, study-wide: Compared with normal scalp, lesional scalp had higher clonality and more expanded CD8+ clones. Between patients, shared TCR sequences were less clear than in mice. This was possibly due in part to HLA diversity in the patient population. Among the cells sequenced in scalp samples are also the resident alphabeta T cells of normal skin.

Following RNA extraction, reverse transcription yielded cDNA that acted as the sequencing template. Generated by immunoSEQ multiplex PCR, the TCRdb table keeps only in-frame clones and is missing some. The sample lists about 30,000 clones; more than 55% were seen once. Concerning this clone itself: The antigen remains undetermined.

As part of sample collection, lesional scalp punch biopsies and peripheral blood were taken from alopecia areata patients. The CDR3 totals 16 residues. Germline CDR1 SGHTA, CDR2 FQGNSA. The ends were cut back, 1 base at V and 2 bases at J, with 13 bases in the middle. This sequence joins TRBV7-2 and TRBJ2-3; no reliable D call. This receptor was taken from a human donor with alopecia areata. The sequencing sample was made of NKG2D-high CD8+ T cells sorted from blood. This CDR3 is CASSLGASSNTDTQYF. The CDR3 DNA reads as TGTGCCAGCAGCTTAGGGGCCAGTAGCAACACAGATACGCAGTATTTT. Looking up the rest from reference TRBV7-2 and TRBJ2-3 gives the full variable domain: GAGVSQSPSNKVTEKGKDVELRCDPISGHTALYWYRQSLGQGLEFLIYFQGNSAPDKSGLPSDRFSAERTGGSVSTLTIQRTQQEDSAVYLCASSLGASSNTDTQYFGPGTRLTVL.